This T cell receptor beta chain was retrieved from a study of vaccination effects on CD4 cells after COVID-19. Study-wide context: Vaccine administered to participants consisted of two doses of either BNT162b2 or mRNA-1273. Samples came from a couple of convalescent patients 16 days and one week before vaccination.

Of note for this clone: Its antigen is unknown.

General study results and limits: Marked contraction was observed in infection-induced and vaccine-induced clones late after vaccination. Convalescent patients in the study were few, and early post-infection timepoints were absent.

Ahead of sequencing, the ViraFEST assay grew antigen-specific CD4+ T cells using viral peptide pools. The culture ran for approximately 9 days before CD4+ T cells were isolated. This person's SARS-CoV-2 infection, confirmed by PCR, occurred between March and December 2020. TCRdb's table, derived via immunoSEQ multiplex PCR, lists solely in-frame clones and lacks some. The repertoire holds roughly 73,000 clones, with about 69% as singletons. This TCR was sampled from a human donor who had a prior SARS-CoV-2 infection. This specimen consisted of CD4+ T cells from PBMCs cultured with HIV peptides, obtained before COVID-19 vaccination. As for subset: HIV-1 Nef peptide pool negative control/reference culture.

CDR3 loop: CASSPLGRGPRNEQFF. The DNA of the CDR3 is TGTGCCAGCAGCCCGCTAGGGAGGGGCCCGCGGAATGAGCAGTTCTTC. The chain links TRBV14 to TRBJ2-1; TRBD2 aligns across 7 bases. The trim removed 4 bases at V and 7 bases at J, leaving 13 bases unmatched. The CDR3 spans 16 residues. CDR1 and CDR2 from the germline V gene are SGHDN and FVKESK.